The source of this TCR beta chain is a study of regulatory T cells in long-lasting Graves disease. Germline CDR1 reads MNHEY; CDR2 reads SVGEGT. This CDR3 comprises 16 residues. The germline V and J ends were trimmed by 6 bases and 5 bases, with 20 bases remaining between them. This clonotype has at least ten counts. Sequencing libraries for TCR beta were prepared with iRepertoire HTBI primers and Arm-PCR of CDR3 regions. MiXCR was run by TCRdb on the multiplex PCR reads, yielding one entry per CDR3 protein. Counted here are 550,000 to 600,000 distinct CDR3 sequences, 16% occurring once; the ten biggest clones make up around 12%. The time point: newly diagnosed GD, antithyroid drugs for less than 3 months. Scientists built the TCR library using RNA that was extracted from PBMCs. This sample also belongs to another study, concerning T cells in Graves' hyperthyroidism and ophthalmopathy. That publication notes: Participants, patients aged 18 to 65, had newly diagnosed hyperthyroidism with a duration under 2 months. In the blood, most expanded thyroid clonotypes above 0.001 appeared as well. The model foresaw ophthalmopathy a median roughly 6 months prior to onset.

The origin of this receptor is a man aged 18 to 30 with Graves disease. This sequence joins TRBV6-2 or TRBV6-3 and TRBJ2-1; D possibly corresponds to TRBD2 (5 bases). The sequencing used peripheral blood mononuclear cells (PBMCs), collected at new diagnosis, from a patient treated with antithyroid drugs. CDR3: CASSPWTSGFNNEQFF. In nucleotides, the CDR3 is TGTGCCAGCAGCCCATGGACCAGCGGATTCAACAATGAGCAGTTCTTC.